Presented here are 29 T cell receptor beta chains from one specimen sequenced in a study of blood T cell repertoires in COVID-19 (TCRdb year 2020). Library method: the immunoSEQ multiplex PCR assay. This immuneACCESS table, as held by TCRdb, lists in-frame sequences with V and J called but not all clones. Of the missing ones, under half trace to an unresolved V gene in checked studies; the others have no known cause. The sample yields fewer than 450,000 clones; roughly 87% were counted once. In total, the top ten clones hold roughly 1% of the sample. Sequencing input: PBMCs or T cells enriched from blood (not recorded which). These receptors came from a woman in her thirties who had recovered from COVID-19.

This chain links TRBV5-1 with TRBJ2-1, with 13 bases aligning to TRBD2. From germline, CDR1 is SGHRS and CDR2 YFSETQ. The CDR3 covers 17 residues. V shed 0 bases and J 5 bases; nucleotides not matched to a gene: 5. CDR3 sequence (DNA): TGCGCCAGCAGCTTGGAACTAGCGGGGGGGCCTGACAATGAGCAGTTCTTC. Translated, it gives CASSLELAGGPDNEQFF.

The V and J genes are TRBV10-3 and TRBJ1-1; TRBD1 matches at 7 bases. The CDR3 runs 13 residues. CDR1 is ENHRY and CDR2 is SYGVKD in the germline V gene. V gave up 0 bases and J gave up 10 bases; unmatched junction bases: 5. CDR3 sequence: CAISESGSGGAFF. CDR3 DNA: TGTGCCATCAGTGAGTCGGGGTCAGGGGGAGCTTTCTTT.

V gene TRBV7-9 combines with J gene TRBJ1-1; 7 positions match TRBD1. The CDR3 runs 17 residues. After removal of 5 bases from V and 4 bases from J, the junction contained 16 bases not matched to a gene. Germline CDR1 and CDR2: SEHNR and FQNEAQ (reference sequence). CDR3: CASSLTGVTLDGTEAFF. The DNA of the CDR3 is TGTGCCAGCAGCCTTACAGGGGTCACCTTAGACGGCACTGAAGCTTTCTTT.

To note about this clone: A far larger clone is one nucleotide away, so this likely arose from a read error. Other DNA sequences in this sample translate to the same CDR3. The V call is TRBV7-9, the J call TRBJ1-5; no reliable D call. Trimming pared 6 bases from V and 6 bases from J, leaving 9 bases between. The CDR3 is 12 amino acids. Germline V gene sequence: CDR1 SEHNR, CDR2 FQNEAQ (reference sequence). CDR3 sequence: CASSPEGQPQHF. The CDR3 DNA reads as TGTGCCAGCAGTCCGGAGGGTCAGCCCCAGCATTTT.

This clone was recorded once. This chain links TRBV29-1 with TRBJ1-2, with D tentatively TRBD1 (6 bases). Germline V CDR1 and CDR2: SQVTM, ANQGSEA. Trimming pared 0 bases from V and 9 bases from J, leaving 17 bases between. The CDR3 extends over 14 amino acids. The DNA for the CDR3 is TGCAGCGTTGAAGATCTGGGGGGGCCGAGAAGCTACACCTTC. Translation gives CSVEDLGGPRSYTF.

V usage is TRBV11-2 and J usage is TRBJ1-4; D unclear. The CDR3 consists of 16 residues. Germline V gene lookup returns CDR1 SGHAT and CDR2 FQNNGV. The germline V and J ends were trimmed by 3 bases and 3 bases, with 14 bases remaining between them. The CDR3 spells CASSFGVLAANEKLFF. The CDR3 nucleotides are TGTGCCAGCAGCTTCGGGGTGCTTGCGGCTAATGAAAAACTGTTTTTT.

V is TRBV7-8 and J is TRBJ2-5; TRBD2 matches 7 bases. CDR3 length: 17 amino acids. Germline V gene sequence: CDR1 SGHVS, CDR2 FQNEAQ. V trimming: 0 bases; J trimming: 2 bases; junction bases outside the gene matches: 9. The CDR3: CASSLARTGGRQETQYF. The CDR3, as DNA: TGTGCCAGCAGCTTAGCTCGGACGGGGGGAAGACAAGAGACCCAGTACTTC.

The chain joins TRBV5-1 to TRBJ1-1; D may be TRBD1 (6 bases). This CDR3 spans 15 amino acids. Between the trimmed V and J ends, which lost 0 bases and 3 bases, there was a span of 12 bases. Looked up from germline, CDR1 is SGHRS and CDR2 is YFSETQ. DNA of the CDR3: TGCGCCAGCAGCTTGGTGGGGGGGCTTGACACTGAAGCTTTCTTT. Residues: CASSLVGGLDTEAFF.

This clone was picked up one time. One end of the junction is discordant with germline, which a read error may explain. The chain links TRBV5-5 to TRBJ1-3, with unresolved D. Germline loops: CDR1 SGHKS, CDR2 YYEKEE (reference sequence). The CDR3 has 15 residues. CDR3 DNA: TGTGCCAGCAGCTTGGCGCGACTCTCTAGAAACACCATATATTTT. Protein: CASSLARLSRNTIYF.

This clone was seen a few times. The chain carries TRBV5-1 and TRBJ1-2; D may be TRBD1 (6 bases). The ends were cut back, 5 bases at V and 0 bases at J, with 8 bases in the middle. Per the germline V gene, CDR1 is SGHRS and CDR2 is YFSETQ. This CDR3 region has 13 residues. The CDR3 region is CASSQGSNYGYTF. The CDR3 DNA follows: TGCGCCAGCAGTCAGGGGTCTAACTATGGCTACACCTTC. The variable domain in full, completed from reference TRBV5-1 and TRBJ1-2, reads KAGVTQTPRYLIKTRGQQVTLSCSPISGHRSVSWYQQTPGQGLQFLFEYFSETQRNKGNFPGRFSGRQFSNSRSEMNVSTLELGDSALYLCASSQGSNYGYTFGSGTRLTVV.

The rearrangement links TRBV5-1 to TRBJ2-5; 8 positions agree with TRBD2. CDR3 length: 14 residues. J lost 7 bases, V lost 4 bases, and 9 bases had no gene match. Germline CDR1 is SGHRS and CDR2 is YFSETQ. Here the CDR3 DNA reads TGCGCCAGCAGCATTAGCGGGGCGGAGAGGACCCAGTACTTC. This encodes CASSISGAERTQYF.

The chain joins TRBV5-4 to TRBJ2-1; 12 nucleotides agree with TRBD2. The CDR3 has 16 residues. Trimming at V came to 4 bases and at J to 6 bases, leaving 8 bases not matched to a gene. Germline CDR1 is SGHNT and CDR2 is YYREEE (reference sequence). The CDR3 loop reads CASSDLLAGGSNEQFF. Here the CDR3 DNA reads TGTGCCAGCAGCGACCTACTAGCGGGGGGTAGCAATGAGCAGTTCTTC.

The chain couples TRBV5-6 to TRBJ1-6; 9 bases line up with TRBD1. Germline V gives CDR1 SGHDT, CDR2 YYEEEE. The trim removed 0 bases at V and 9 bases at J, leaving 7 bases unmatched. The CDR3 runs 16 residues. The CDR3 spells CASSLGTDRGSSPLHF. In nucleotides, the CDR3 is TGTGCCAGCAGCTTGGGGACCGACAGGGGGAGTTCACCCCTCCACTTT.

This chain joins TRBV10-3 and TRBJ2-2, with TRBD2 matching over 8 bases. V shed 4 bases, J shed 1 base, and the junction held 2 bases outside the gene matches. This CDR3 region has 15 residues. The germline V gene has CDR1 ENHRY and CDR2 SYGVKD. The CDR3 coding sequence is TGTGCCATCAGTGCGCTAGCGGGGAACACCGGGGAGCTGTTTTTT. This encodes CAISALAGNTGELFF.

The chain couples TRBV4-1 to TRBJ2-7; D gene unclear. The CDR3 is 13 residues long. The V gene lost 3 bases and the J gene lost 5 bases, with 11 bases spanning the gap. CDR1 is MGHRA, CDR2 YSYEKL, per germline. CDR3 nucleotides: TGCGCCAGCAGCCATCAAGGTAGCCACGAGCAGTACTTC. Residues: CASSHQGSHEQYF.

The chain recombines TRBV5-1 with TRBJ2-5; 9 bases align to TRBD2. Germline CDR1 is SGHRS and CDR2 is YFSETQ. This CDR3 has 12 amino acids. Losses at the gene ends were 4 bases for V and 8 bases for J; bases not matched to a gene: 3. CDR3 amino acids: CASSVTSGTQYF. The CDR3 nucleotides are TGCGCCAGCAGCGTGACTAGCGGAACCCAGTACTTC.

This rearrangement joins TRBV6-5 to TRBJ2-5; 9 nucleotides match TRBD2. J lost 5 bases, V lost 4 bases, and 8 bases had no gene match. In germline, CDR1 is MNHEY, CDR2 SVGAGI. This CDR3 is 15 amino acids long. The CDR3 spells CASSSRRGGPETQYF. The CDR3 DNA follows: TGTGCCAGCAGTTCGAGGCGGGGGGGCCCTGAGACCCAGTACTTC.

The sample holds one count of this clone. The chain is built from TRBV2 and TRBJ2-2; D may be TRBD1 (6 bases). Germline values: CDR1 SNHLY, CDR2 FYNNEI. The CDR3 loop spans 14 amino acids. Trimming took 6 bases from V and 6 from J, leaving 14 bases between them. DNA for the CDR3: TGTGCCAGCAGGCCCAGGCAGGGGCCCGGGGAGCTGTTTTTT. Its protein product is CASRPRQGPGELFF. The full variable domain, completed using reference TRBV2 and TRBJ2-2, is EPEVTQTPSHQVTQMGQEVILRCVPISNHLYFYWYRQILGQKVEFLVSFYNNEISEKSEIFDDQFSVERPDGSNFTLKIRSTKLEDSAMYFCASRPRQGPGELFFGEGSRLTVL.

This clone was picked up a small number of times. The chain is built from TRBV20-1 and TRBJ2-1; unclear D gene. Trimming took 1 base from V and 5 from J, leaving 3 bases between them. This CDR3 contains 11 residues. CDR1 and CDR2 from the germline V gene are DFQATT and SNEGSKA (reference sequence). The CDR3 reads CSARGHNEQFF. The DNA of the CDR3 is TGCAGTGCTAGAGGGCACAATGAGCAGTTCTTC.

The V gene is TRBV6-2 or TRBV6-3, the J gene TRBJ2-3, with 8 positions matching TRBD1. CDR1 and CDR2 from the germline V gene are MNHEY and SVGEGT. The CDR3 is made up of 15 amino acids. The junction had 5 bases not matched to a gene; V was cut back by 5 bases and J by 1 base. CDR3 amino acids: CASSRAGGGTDTQYF. The CDR3 nucleotides read TGTGCCAGCAGTCGAGCAGGGGGCGGCACAGATACGCAGTATTTT.

This rearrangement joins TRBV5-4 to TRBJ1-1; D not resolved. Between the trimmed V and J ends, which lost 0 bases and 4 bases, there was a span of 10 bases. Germline V gene data show CDR1 as SGHNT and CDR2 as YYREEE (reference sequence). The CDR3 is 14 amino acids. CDR3 in amino acids: CASSLGWRATEAFF. Here the CDR3 DNA reads TGTGCCAGCAGCTTGGGATGGAGGGCCACTGAAGCTTTCTTT.

This chain uses TRBV7-9 with TRBJ2-1; TRBD1 agrees at 11 bases. V gave up 5 bases and J gave up 10 bases; unmatched junction bases: 10. There are 15 residues in the CDR3. Germline V gene lookup returns CDR1 SEHNR and CDR2 FQNEAQ (reference sequence). The CDR3 loop reads CASSEPGQGDFEQFF. CDR3 DNA sequence: TGTGCCAGCAGCGAACCGGGACAGGGGGACTTCGAGCAGTTCTTC.

The genes are TRBV30 and TRBJ1-6; tentatively, D is TRBD1 (6 bases). The V and J ends lost 4 bases and 1 base respectively, with 26 bases between them. The germline CDR1 and CDR2 sequences are GTSNPN and SVGIG (reference sequence). The CDR3 spans 20 residues. The CDR3 DNA sequence: TGTGCCTGGAACTCAAACCTTCAGGGGAGAACAGGTTCCTATAATTCACCCCTCCACTTT. The encoded protein is CAWNSNLQGRTGSYNSPLHF.

This chain joins TRBV10-3 and TRBJ1-1; a weak D match, TRBD1 (6 bases). V lost 11 bases, J lost 3 bases, and 16 bases lay in between. The CDR3 consists of 13 residues. Germline loops: CDR1 ENHRY, CDR2 SYGVKD. CDR3 region: CAVTGSEDTEAFF. For the CDR3, the DNA is TGTGCCGTTACAGGGTCGGAGGACACTGAAGCTTTCTTT.

The V call is TRBV19, the J call TRBJ1-6; possibly TRBD1 for D (6 bases). The CDR3 spans 14 residues. Between the trimmed V and J ends, which lost 1 base and 8 bases, there was a span of 9 bases. Germline CDR1 and CDR2: LNHDA and SQIVND (reference sequence). The DNA of the CDR3 is TGTGCCAGTAGTATAGCCCCAGGGGATTCACCCCTCCACTTT. Amino acids: CASSIAPGDSPLHF.

Concerning this clone itself: This specimen includes other DNA sequences encoding the same CDR3. This chain links TRBV5-1 with TRBJ1-2, with D possibly TRBD1 on 5 matching bases. Per germline, CDR1 SGHRS and CDR2 YFSETQ. This CDR3 contains 14 residues. The ends were cut back, 0 bases at V and 3 bases at J, with 9 bases in the middle. This CDR3 reads CASSLGQGDYGYTF. As DNA, the CDR3 is TGCGCCAGCAGCTTGGGGCAGGGTGACTATGGCTACACCTTC.

This chain links TRBV2 with TRBJ2-1; D might be TRBD1 (6 bases). V was pared by 7 bases and J by 4 bases, with 23 bases between. This CDR3 contains 17 residues. Germline V gene lookup returns CDR1 SNHLY and CDR2 FYNNEI. The chain's CDR3 is CASIRTASPTIYNEQFF. DNA for the CDR3: TGTGCCAGCATTAGGACAGCAAGTCCAACAATATACAATGAGCAGTTCTTC.

The chain employs TRBV3-1 (or the pseudogene TRBV3-2) and TRBJ2-1; TRBD1 aligns across 7 bases. The ends lost 2 bases at V and 8 bases at J; junction bases unmatched: 3. CDR1 is LGHDT and CDR2 is YNNKEL in the germline V gene (reference sequence). This CDR3 has 13 residues. CDR3 coding DNA: TGTGCCAGCAGCCAAAGGGGGCGGGATGAGCAGTTCTTC. Its protein product is CASSQRGRDEQFF.

The sample holds a few counts of this clone. The CDR3 sequence is CASSEVTYNSPLHF. CDR3 DNA sequence: TGTGCCAGCAGTGAAGTTACCTATAATTCACCCCTCCACTTT. The chain employs TRBV2 and TRBJ1-6; D uncertain. The germline CDR1 and CDR2 sequences are SNHLY and FYNNEI. With 1 base removed from V and 2 bases from J, the gap between germline ends came to 3 bases. The CDR3 extends over 14 amino acids.